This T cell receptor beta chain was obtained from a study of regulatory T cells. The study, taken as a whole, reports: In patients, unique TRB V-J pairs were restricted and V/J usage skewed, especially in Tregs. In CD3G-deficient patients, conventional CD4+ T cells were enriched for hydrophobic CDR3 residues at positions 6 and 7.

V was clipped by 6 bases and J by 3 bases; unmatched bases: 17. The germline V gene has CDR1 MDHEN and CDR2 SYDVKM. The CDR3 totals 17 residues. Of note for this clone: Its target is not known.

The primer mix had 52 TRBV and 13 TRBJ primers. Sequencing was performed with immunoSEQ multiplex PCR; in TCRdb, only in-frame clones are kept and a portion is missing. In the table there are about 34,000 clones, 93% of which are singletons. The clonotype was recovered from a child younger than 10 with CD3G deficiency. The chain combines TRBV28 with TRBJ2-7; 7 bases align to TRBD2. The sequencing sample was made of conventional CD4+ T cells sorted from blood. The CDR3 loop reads CASSPSIRRGKVYEQYF. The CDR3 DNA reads TGTGCCAGCAGCCCCTCCATCCGGCGGGGGAAAGTCTACGAGCAGTACTTC. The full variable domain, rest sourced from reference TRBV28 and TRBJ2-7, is DVKVTQSSRYLVKRTGEKVFLECVQDMDHENMFWYRQDPGLGLRLIYFSYDVKMKEKGDIPEGYSVSREKKERFSLILESASTNQTSMYLCASSPSIRRGKVYEQYFGPGTRLTVT.